The next 4 T cell receptor beta chains were all read from a single sample in a study of cytomegalovirus exposure and HLA in healthy donors. The PCR ran on 60 Vbeta and 13 Jbeta primers. Sequencing was performed with immunoSEQ multiplex PCR; in TCRdb, only in-frame clones are kept and a portion is missing. The sample has some 110,000 clones; 70% to 85% are singletons. What was sequenced was PBMCs. These receptors were collected from a man aged 45-65 years in good health and CMV-seropositive.

The chain carries TRBV28 and TRBJ2-7; maybe TRBD2 (7 bases). The CDR3 has 14 residues. Germline V CDR1 and CDR2: MDHEN, SYDVKM. The V and J ends lost 5 bases and 3 bases respectively, with 14 bases between them. DNA for the CDR3: TGTGCCAGCAGTCCGTCCGGGGGGCACTACGAGCAGTACTTC. This sequence encodes CASSPSGGHYEQYF.

The chain uses TRBV5-4 and TRBJ2-3; 7 bases are a match to TRBD1. The CDR3 loop spans 15 amino acids. V shed 4 bases, J shed 3 bases, and the junction held 8 bases outside the gene matches. CDR1 and CDR2 from the germline V gene are SGHNT and YYREEE (reference sequence). The CDR3 DNA reads TGTGCCAGCAGCCCGCACAGGGGACCTACAGATACGCAGTATTTT. This encodes CASSPHRGPTDTQYF.

V gene TRBV28 combines with J gene TRBJ2-7; D may be TRBD2 (5 bases). This CDR3 has 14 amino acids. Deletions cut 1 base from V and 2 bases from J, with 9 bases between. Germline CDR1 is MDHEN and CDR2 is SYDVKM. Here the CDR3 reads CASSLSGSPYEQYF. CDR3 in DNA: TGTGCCAGCAGTTTATCGGGGTCCCCCTACGAGCAGTACTTC.

The sample holds a few counts of this clone. The rearrangement joins TRBV6-1 to TRBJ2-2, with 8 positions matching TRBD1. The DNA end is a closer match to TRBJ1-3, so the J assignment may be wrong. The germline gives CDR1 MNHNS, CDR2 SASEGT. This CDR3 contains 14 residues. The CDR3 sequence: CASSEGDRGNTIYF. The CDR3 DNA follows: TGTGCCAGCAGTGAAGGGGACAGGGGAAACACCATATATTTT.